The source of this T cell receptor (beta chain) is a study of healthy donors' naive CD4 and CD8 T cells. TCR libraries were built from about 500 ng of total RNA by linear amplification. In the original workflow: From 5 healthy donors, around 85,000 rearranged TCR alpha transcripts were sequenced. Via MiXCR, TCRdb re-called the reads, giving one row per CDR3 protein. TCRdb's processing, not the authors', yielded these V and J calls. Of approximately 180,000 distinct CDR3 sequences listed, under 85% were seen once; the top ten hold 2.3%. In germline, CDR1 is MNHEY, CDR2 SVGAGI. This CDR3 region has 15 residues. V was pared by 5 bases and J by 2 bases, with 9 bases of the junction left unmatched. Points from the study as a whole: Negatively charged CDR3s marked CD8+ lineage; positively charged CDR3s marked CD4+ lineage.

Of note for this clonotype: Its antigen is unknown.

The clonotype was recovered from a pool of human donors in good health; the sample pools cells from several healthy donors. The V gene is TRBV6-5, the J gene TRBJ2-7; 7 positions match TRBD1. Sequencing was done on a sample of naive CD4+ and CD8+ T cells sorted from blood, pooled from several donors. The CDR3 here is CASSDRVRVAYEQYF. CDR3 nucleotide sequence: TGTGCCAGCAGTGACAGGGTTCGTGTAGCCTACGAGCAGTACTTC.